This TCR beta chain was captured by sequencing in a study of blood T cell repertoires in COVID-19. Looking at the study overall: Samples taken during acute and convalescent COVID-19 were collected in the United States, Italy and Spain. In each case, the material was cDNA or gDNA derived from T cells, B-cell-depleted T cells, or PBMCs.

The sample holds a few counts of this clone. Per germline, CDR1 MDHEN and CDR2 SYDVKM. V was cut by 3 bases and J by 9 bases, with 12 bases left in between. The CDR3 has 14 residues. Per the original data handling: Reference gene primer amplification gave estimated nucleated cell counts. Generated by immunoSEQ multiplex PCR, the TCRdb table keeps only in-frame clones and is missing some. From that table come the V and J calls and clone size; the DNA was used to work out D and trimming. The sample gives 150,000 to 200,000 clones, 80% to 90% of which show up once; more than 7.5% is in the top ten. The chain is built from TRBV28 and TRBJ1-6; D is unresolved. The clonotype originates from a man between 50 and 59 years old with active or convalescent COVID-19. Material: peripheral blood. This CDR3 is CASSLTAGVSPLHF. For the CDR3, the DNA is TGTGCCAGCAGTTTGACGGCCGGGGTTTCACCCCTCCACTTT. The full variable domain, in which reference TRBV28 and TRBJ1-6 provide the parts outside the CDR3, is DVKVTQSSRYLVKRTGEKVFLECVQDMDHENMFWYRQDPGLGLRLIYFSYDVKMKEKGDIPEGYSVSREKKERFSLILESASTNQTSMYLCASSLTAGVSPLHFGNGTRLTVT.